This T cell receptor (beta chain) originates from a study of blood T cell repertoires in COVID-19. Repertoires were generated with immunoSEQ multiplex PCR, while TCRdb's copy carries only in-frame clones and drops some. The sample yields roughly 350,000 clones, less than 85% seen once. The J segment lost 0 bases and the V segment lost 4 bases, leaving 6 bases of the junction unmatched. CDR3 size: 15 residues. Germline CDR1 LNHDA, CDR2 SQIVND (reference sequence). The sequenced sample consisted of peripheral blood. The chain carries TRBV19 and TRBJ2-7; 7 bases fit TRBD1. The source is a woman aged 18-29 years with acute or convalescent COVID-19. In nucleotides, the CDR3 is TGTGCCAGTAGTACGACAGGGTCGACCTCCTACGAGCAGTACTTC. This translates into CASSTTGSTSYEQYF.